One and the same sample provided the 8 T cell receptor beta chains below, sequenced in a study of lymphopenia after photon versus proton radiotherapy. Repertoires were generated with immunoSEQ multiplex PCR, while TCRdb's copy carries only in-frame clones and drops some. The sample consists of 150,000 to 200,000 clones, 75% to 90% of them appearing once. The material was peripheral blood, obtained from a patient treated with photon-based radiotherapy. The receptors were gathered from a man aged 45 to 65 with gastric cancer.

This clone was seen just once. The CDR3 DNA reads as TGCGCCAGCAGCGGGGGGTGGCGGGGCACTGAAGCTTTCTTT. It specifies CASSGGWRGTEAFF. The rearrangement links TRBV4-1 to TRBJ1-1; TRBD1 is a possible D gene (5 bases). Trimming removed 5 bases from V and 4 bases from J, with 14 bases in between. In germline, CDR1 is MGHRA, CDR2 YSYEKL. The CDR3 has 14 amino acids.

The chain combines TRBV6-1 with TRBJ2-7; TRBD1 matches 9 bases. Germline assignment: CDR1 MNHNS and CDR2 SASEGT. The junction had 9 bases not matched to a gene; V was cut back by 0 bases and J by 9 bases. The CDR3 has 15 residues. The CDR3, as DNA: TGTGCCAGCAGTGAAGCGCTAGGGACAGGGAGGGCGCAGTACTTC. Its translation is CASSEALGTGRAQYF.

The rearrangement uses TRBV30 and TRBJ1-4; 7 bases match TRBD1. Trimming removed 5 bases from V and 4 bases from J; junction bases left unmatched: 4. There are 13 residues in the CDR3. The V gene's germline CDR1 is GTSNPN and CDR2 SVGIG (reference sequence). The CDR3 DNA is TGTGCCTGGTCGGGACAGCGTAATGAAAAACTGTTTTTT. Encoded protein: CAWSGQRNEKLFF.

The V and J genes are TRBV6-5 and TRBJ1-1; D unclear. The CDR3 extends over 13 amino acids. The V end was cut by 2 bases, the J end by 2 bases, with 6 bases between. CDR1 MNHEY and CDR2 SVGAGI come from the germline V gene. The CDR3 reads CASSYKDNTEAFF. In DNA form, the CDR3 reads TGTGCCAGCAGTTACAAGGATAACACTGAAGCTTTCTTT.

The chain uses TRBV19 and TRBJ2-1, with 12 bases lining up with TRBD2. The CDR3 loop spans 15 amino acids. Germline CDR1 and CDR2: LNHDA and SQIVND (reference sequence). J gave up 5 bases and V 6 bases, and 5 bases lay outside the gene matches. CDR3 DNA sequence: TGTGCCAGTAGGCCTAGCGGGAGGGCCCACAATGAGCAGTTCTTC. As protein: CASRPSGRAHNEQFF.

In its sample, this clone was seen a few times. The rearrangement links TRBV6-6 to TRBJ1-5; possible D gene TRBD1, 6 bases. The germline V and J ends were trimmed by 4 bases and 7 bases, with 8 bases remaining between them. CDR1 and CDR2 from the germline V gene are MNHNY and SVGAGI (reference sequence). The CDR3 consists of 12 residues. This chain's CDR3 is CASSSRGQPQHF. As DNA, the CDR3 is TGTGCCAGCAGTTCCAGGGGCCAGCCCCAGCATTTT.

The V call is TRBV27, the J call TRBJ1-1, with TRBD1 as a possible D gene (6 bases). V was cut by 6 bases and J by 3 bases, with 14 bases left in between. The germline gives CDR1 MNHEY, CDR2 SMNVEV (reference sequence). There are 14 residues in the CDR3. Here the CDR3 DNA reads TGTGCCAGCAGGGAACAGGGCAGAGACACTGAAGCTTTCTTT. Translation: CASREQGRDTEAFF.

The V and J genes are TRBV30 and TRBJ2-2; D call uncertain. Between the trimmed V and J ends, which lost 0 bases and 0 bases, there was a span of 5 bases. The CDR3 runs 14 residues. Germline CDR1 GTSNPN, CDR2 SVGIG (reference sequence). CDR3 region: CAWSVGSNTGELFF. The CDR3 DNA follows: TGTGCCTGGAGTGTAGGTTCGAACACCGGGGAGCTGTTTTTT.